This TCR beta chain was recorded in a study of shared clonotypes between healthy human individuals (dated by TCRdb to between 2020 and 2021). Concerning the study at large: A couple of women and a few men aged 18 to 49 years were included in the cohort. Blood TCR repertoires of roughly five healthy adults were deeply sequenced to estimate repertoire size and the extent of clonotype sharing between individuals. Each donor's leukapheresis produced roughly between roughly 0.85 and 9.5 billion PBMCs. Libraries were prepared and TCR repertoires were sequenced by different laboratories using diverse techniques, in order to increase sequencing depth and limit assay-specific biases. What the study reported, not specific to this receptor: Sampling was restricted to blood, and TCR repertoires in tissues likely differ from the TCR repertoires found in blood. Because the study included only a small number of donors, the genetic and exposure-history diversity represented was limited. Pairwise subsampling led to the expectation that sequencing depth would affect the degree of clonotype sharing among donors.

Using the deep immunoSEQ assay, multiplex PCR amplified TCR CDR3 regions from genomic DNA. Extracted genomic DNA from each cell subset was distributed evenly across all wells of several immunoSEQ 96-well plates, and each plate was treated as a replicate. For unsorted PBMC, roughly 330 ng genomic DNA, equal to 30,000 or so T cell genomes, was loaded into each replicate PCR. Genomic DNA from unsorted PBMC was sequenced over ten immunoSEQ deep assay plates. Purified libraries were quantified with a Qubit 3.0 fluorometer, sized on a Bioanalyzer 2100, and re-quantified with the KAPA Library Quantification kit. Each immunoSEQ 96-well plate was sequenced on its own single-read 150-cycle Illumina NextSeq 550 flow cell. As for how the authors treated the data: Because only junctional sequences without quality scores were contained in the immunoSEQ output, filtering matching that applied to full-length reads could not be performed. Sequences were annotated with PyIR, a Python wrapper for IgBLAST v1.9, and V/J genes and CDR3 were assigned using IMGT germline references. Reads were removed for weak V/J assignments (E-value above 1e-6), missing CDR3, stop codons, out-of-frame junctions, or ambiguous translated residues. A V3J clonotype was defined by an identical inferred V gene, J gene, and CDR3 amino acid sequence. The percentage overlap between two repertoires was calculated by dividing the number of shared unique clonotypes by the size of the smaller repertoire. Repertoire richness was assessed with RTK rarefaction, the Chao1 estimator, and Recon v2.1 estimates of unobserved clonotypes. TCRdb provides this immuneACCESS table in a form limited to in-frame rearrangements. Some clones are lacking; in checked studies, under half of them reflect an unresolved V gene, and why the rest are absent is not known. That table furnishes V, J and clone size, whereas the DNA furnished D and trimming. The sample yields 450,000 to 600,000 clones; 79% were counted once. 13% of the sample goes to the ten largest clones.

The junction shows trimming of 3 bases on V and 8 bases on J, plus 10 bases between the germline ends. The CDR3 numbers 12 residues from cysteine through phenylalanine. Only the CDR3 DNA is retained, 36 bases long and in frame from the first base. CDR1 and CDR2 were assigned from the germline V gene as SGDLS and YYNGEE. This clone has just one count. Its antigen is currently not known. One base away there is no much larger clone; base qualities are not given. Donors were healthy HIV-negative adults with no recently reported acute infections or vaccinations. All donors were Caucasian adults living in Nashville, Tennessee, USA. For unsorted samples, tens of millions of PBMCs were counted, and genomic DNA was extracted using the QIAamp DNA Blood Mini kit. Blood was collected by leukapheresis, and PBMCs were isolated by Ficoll-Histopaque density gradient centrifugation and then cryopreserved in liquid nitrogen vapor phase.

Sequencing was performed on PBMCs. The V gene is TRBV9 and the J gene is TRBJ2-3; the D gene lacks a confident call. The origin of this receptor is a woman aged 40 to 50 in good health. Some clones in this sample may be carry-over from other donors' samples. The bases are TGTGCCAGCAGCGGCGCAGCTGGTACGCAGTATTTT. Translated, this is CASSGAAGTQYF.